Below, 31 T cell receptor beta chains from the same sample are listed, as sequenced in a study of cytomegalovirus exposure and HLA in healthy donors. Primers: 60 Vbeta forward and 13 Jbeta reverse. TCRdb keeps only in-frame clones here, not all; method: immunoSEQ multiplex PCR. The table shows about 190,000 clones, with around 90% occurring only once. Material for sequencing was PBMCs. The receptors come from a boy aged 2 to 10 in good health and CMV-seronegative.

The CDR3 loop is CASSLRVGGQGTDTQYF. CDR3 DNA sequence: TGCGCCAGCAGCTTAAGGGTCGGGGGACAGGGCACAGATACGCAGTATTTT. The chain combines TRBV5-1 with TRBJ2-3; TRBD1 agrees at 8 bases. Germline lookup yields CDR1 SGHRS and CDR2 YFSETQ. The CDR3 loop spans 17 amino acids. Unmatched junction bases numbered 9, after V lost 2 bases and J lost 1 base.

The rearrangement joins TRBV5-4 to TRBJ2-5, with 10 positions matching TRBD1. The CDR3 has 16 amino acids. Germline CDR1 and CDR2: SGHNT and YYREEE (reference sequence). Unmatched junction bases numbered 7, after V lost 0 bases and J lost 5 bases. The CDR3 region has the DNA TGTGCCAGCAGCTTGGGACAGGGGGCCGGGTTGGAGACCCAGTACTTC. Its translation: CASSLGQGAGLETQYF.

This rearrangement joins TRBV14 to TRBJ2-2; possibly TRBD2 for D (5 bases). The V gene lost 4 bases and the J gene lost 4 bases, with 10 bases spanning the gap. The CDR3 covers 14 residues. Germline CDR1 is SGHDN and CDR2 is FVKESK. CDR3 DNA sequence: TGTGCCAGCAGCCGGAGAAGCGGCACCGGGGAGCTGTTTTTT. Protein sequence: CASSRRSGTGELFF.

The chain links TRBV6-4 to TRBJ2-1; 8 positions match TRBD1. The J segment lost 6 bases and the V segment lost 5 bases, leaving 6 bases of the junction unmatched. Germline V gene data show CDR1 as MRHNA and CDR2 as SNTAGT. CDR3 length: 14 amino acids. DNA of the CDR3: TGTGCCAGCAGTAGGGACAGGAACACCAATGAGCAGTTCTTC. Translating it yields CASSRDRNTNEQFF.

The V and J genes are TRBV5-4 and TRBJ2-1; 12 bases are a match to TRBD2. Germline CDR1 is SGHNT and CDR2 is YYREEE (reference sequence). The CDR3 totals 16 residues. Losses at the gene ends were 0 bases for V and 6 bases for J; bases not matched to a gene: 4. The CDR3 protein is CASSLGLAGGPNEQFF. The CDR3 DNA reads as TGTGCCAGCAGCTTGGGGCTAGCGGGGGGGCCCAATGAGCAGTTCTTC.

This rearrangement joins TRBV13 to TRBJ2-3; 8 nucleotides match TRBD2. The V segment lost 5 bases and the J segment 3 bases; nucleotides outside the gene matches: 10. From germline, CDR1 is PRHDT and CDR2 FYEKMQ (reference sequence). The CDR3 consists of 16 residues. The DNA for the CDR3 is TGTGCCAGCAGCCCCCGGGGGGCGGGAGGTACAGATACGCAGTATTTT. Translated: CASSPRGAGGTDTQYF.

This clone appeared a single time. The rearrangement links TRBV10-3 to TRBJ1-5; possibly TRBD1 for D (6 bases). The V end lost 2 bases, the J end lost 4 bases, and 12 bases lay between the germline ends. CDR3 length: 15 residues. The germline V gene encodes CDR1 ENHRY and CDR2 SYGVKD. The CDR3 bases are TGTGCCATCAGTGAGGGGGACACACCGAATCAGCCCCAGCATTTT. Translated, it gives CAISEGDTPNQPQHF.

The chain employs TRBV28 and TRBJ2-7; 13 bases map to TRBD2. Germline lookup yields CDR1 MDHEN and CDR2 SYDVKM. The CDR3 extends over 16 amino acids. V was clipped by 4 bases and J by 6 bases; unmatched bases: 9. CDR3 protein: CASSSTRLAGGFEQYF. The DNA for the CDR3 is TGTGCCAGCAGTTCCACAAGACTAGCGGGGGGTTTCGAGCAGTACTTC.

CDR3 region: CASSPIGPNEQFF. CDR3 DNA sequence: TGTGCCAGCAGCCCCATTGGGCCGAATGAGCAGTTCTTC. This chain joins TRBV11-1 and TRBJ2-1; D is unclear. Germline CDR1 is SGHAT and CDR2 is FQDESV (reference sequence). V lost 5 bases to trimming and J lost 7 bases, with 12 bases between them. This CDR3 contains 13 residues.

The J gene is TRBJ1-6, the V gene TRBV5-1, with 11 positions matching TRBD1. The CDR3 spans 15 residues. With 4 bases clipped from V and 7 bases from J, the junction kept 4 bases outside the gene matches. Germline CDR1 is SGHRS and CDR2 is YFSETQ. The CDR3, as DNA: TGCGCCAGCAGCCAGGGGACAGGGGGGAATTCACCCCTCCACTTT. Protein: CASSQGTGGNSPLHF.

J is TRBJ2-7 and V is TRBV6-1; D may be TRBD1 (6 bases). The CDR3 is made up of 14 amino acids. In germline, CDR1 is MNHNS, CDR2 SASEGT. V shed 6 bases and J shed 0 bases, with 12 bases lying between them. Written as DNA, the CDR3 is TGTGCCAGCAGACCTACAGGGAGCTCCTACGAGCAGTACTTC. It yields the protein CASRPTGSSYEQYF.

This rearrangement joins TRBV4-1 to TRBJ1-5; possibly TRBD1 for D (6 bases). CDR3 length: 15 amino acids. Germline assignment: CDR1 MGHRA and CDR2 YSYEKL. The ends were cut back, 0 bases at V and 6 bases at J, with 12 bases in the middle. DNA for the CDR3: TGCGCCAGCAGCCAAGAACTAGGGGGGGCTCAGCCCCAGCATTTT. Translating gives CASSQELGGAQPQHF.

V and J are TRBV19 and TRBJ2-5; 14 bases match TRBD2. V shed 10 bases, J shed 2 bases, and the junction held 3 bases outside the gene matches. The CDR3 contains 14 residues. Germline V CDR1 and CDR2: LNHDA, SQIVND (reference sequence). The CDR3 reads CATGLAGAQETQYF. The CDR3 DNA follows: TGTGCCACGGGACTAGCGGGAGCACAAGAGACCCAGTACTTC.

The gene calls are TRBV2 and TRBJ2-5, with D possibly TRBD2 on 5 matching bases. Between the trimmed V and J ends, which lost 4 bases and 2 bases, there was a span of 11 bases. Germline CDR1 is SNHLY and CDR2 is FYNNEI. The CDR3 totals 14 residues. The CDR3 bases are TGTGCCAGCAGTGGGGGAGTAGCGCAAGAGACCCAGTACTTC. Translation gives CASSGGVAQETQYF.

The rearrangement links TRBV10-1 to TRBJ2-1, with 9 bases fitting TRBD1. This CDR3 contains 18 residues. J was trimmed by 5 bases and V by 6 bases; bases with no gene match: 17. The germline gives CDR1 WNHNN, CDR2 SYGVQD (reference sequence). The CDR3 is CASSTRDRAIRMNNEQFF. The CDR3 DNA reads TGCGCCAGCAGCACCCGGGACAGGGCCATCCGAATGAACAATGAGCAGTTCTTC.

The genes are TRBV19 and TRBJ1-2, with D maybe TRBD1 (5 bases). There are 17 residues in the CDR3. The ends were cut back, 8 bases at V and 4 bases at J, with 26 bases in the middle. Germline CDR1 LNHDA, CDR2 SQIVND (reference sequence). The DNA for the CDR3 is TGTGCCAGTCCCAGCCCTCGTAACAGGAGTGGGGTCTATGGCTACACCTTC. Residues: CASPSPRNRSGVYGYTF. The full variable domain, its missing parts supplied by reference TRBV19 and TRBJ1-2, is DGGITQSPKYLFRKEGQNVTLSCEQNLNHDAMYWYRQDPGQGLRLIYYSQIVNDFQKGDIAEGYSVSREKKESFPLTVTSAQKNPTAFYLCASPSPRNRSGVYGYTFGSGTRLTVV.

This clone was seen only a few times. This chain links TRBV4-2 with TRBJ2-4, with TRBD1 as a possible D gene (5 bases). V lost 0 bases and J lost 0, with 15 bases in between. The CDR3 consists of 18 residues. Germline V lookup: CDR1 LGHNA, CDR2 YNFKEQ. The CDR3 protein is CASSQEGPQSSAKNIQYF. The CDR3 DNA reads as TGTGCCAGCAGCCAAGAGGGGCCACAGTCCTCAGCCAAAAACATTCAGTACTTC.

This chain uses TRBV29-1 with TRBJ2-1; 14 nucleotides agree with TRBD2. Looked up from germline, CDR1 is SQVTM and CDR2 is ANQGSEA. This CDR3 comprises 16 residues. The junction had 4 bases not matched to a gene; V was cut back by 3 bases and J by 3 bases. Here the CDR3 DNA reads TGCAGCGTTGAGGGACTAGCGGGAGTTCGCTACAATGAGCAGTTCTTC. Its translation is CSVEGLAGVRYNEQFF.

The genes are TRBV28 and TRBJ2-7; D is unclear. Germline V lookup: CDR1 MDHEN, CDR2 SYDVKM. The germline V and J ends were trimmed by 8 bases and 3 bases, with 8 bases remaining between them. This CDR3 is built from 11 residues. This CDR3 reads CASATNYEQYF. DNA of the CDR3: TGTGCCAGCGCTACCAACTACGAGCAGTACTTC.

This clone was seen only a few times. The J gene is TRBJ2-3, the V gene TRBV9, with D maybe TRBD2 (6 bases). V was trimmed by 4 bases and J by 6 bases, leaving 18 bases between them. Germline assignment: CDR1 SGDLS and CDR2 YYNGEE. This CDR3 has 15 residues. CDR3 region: CASSSAVGAGDTQYF. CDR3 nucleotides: TGTGCCAGCAGCTCAGCCGTTGGGGCGGGGGATACGCAGTATTTT. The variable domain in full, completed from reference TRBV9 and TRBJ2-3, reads DSGVTQTPKHLITATGQRVTLRCSPRSGDLSVYWYQQSLDQGLQFLIQYYNGEERAKGNILERFSAQQFPDLHSELNLSSLELGDSALYFCASSSAVGAGDTQYFGPGTRLTVL.

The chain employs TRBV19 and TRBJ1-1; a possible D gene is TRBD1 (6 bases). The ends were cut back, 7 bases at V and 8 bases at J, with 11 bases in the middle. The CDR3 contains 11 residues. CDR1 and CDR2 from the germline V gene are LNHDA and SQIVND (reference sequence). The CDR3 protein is CASTLTGEAFF. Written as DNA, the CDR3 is TGTGCCAGTACCCTCACAGGGGAAGCTTTCTTT.

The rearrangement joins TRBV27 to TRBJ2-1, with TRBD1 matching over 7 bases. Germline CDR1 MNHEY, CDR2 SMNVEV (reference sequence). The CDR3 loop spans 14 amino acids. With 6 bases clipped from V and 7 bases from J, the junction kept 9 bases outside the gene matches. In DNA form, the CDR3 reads TGTGCCAGCAGCCATAGACAGGGAACAAATGAGCAGTTCTTC. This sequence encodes CASSHRQGTNEQFF.

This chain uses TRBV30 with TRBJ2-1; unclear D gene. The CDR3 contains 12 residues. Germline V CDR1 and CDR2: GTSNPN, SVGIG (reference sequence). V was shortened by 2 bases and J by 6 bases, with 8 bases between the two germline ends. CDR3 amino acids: CAWSYLSNEQFF. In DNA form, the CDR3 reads TGTGCCTGGAGTTACCTAAGCAATGAGCAGTTCTTC.

CDR3 residues: CASSPLLSNQPQHF. CDR3 sequence (DNA): TGTGCCAGCAGTCCCCTTTTGAGCAATCAGCCCCAGCATTTT. The chain is built from TRBV27 and TRBJ1-5, with no clear D. The CDR3 length is 14 residues. Germline assignment: CDR1 MNHEY and CDR2 SMNVEV (reference sequence). V lost 5 bases and J lost 1, with 9 bases in between.

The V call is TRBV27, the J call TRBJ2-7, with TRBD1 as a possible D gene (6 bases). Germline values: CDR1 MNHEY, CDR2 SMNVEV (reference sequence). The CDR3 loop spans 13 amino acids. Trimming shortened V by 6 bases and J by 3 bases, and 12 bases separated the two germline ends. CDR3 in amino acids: CASSPGTNYEQYF. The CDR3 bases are TGTGCCAGCAGCCCCGGGACAAACTACGAGCAGTACTTC.

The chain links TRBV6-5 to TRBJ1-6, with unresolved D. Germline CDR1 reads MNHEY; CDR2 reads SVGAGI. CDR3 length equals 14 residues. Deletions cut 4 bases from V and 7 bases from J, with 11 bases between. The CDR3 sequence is CASSSIPGNSPLHF. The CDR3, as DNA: TGTGCCAGCAGTTCAATTCCGGGAAATTCACCCCTCCACTTT.

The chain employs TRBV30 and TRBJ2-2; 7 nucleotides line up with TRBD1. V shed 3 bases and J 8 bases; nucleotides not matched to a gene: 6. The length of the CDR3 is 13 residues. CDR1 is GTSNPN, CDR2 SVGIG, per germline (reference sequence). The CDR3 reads CAWSGTATGELFF. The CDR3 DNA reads TGTGCCTGGAGCGGGACAGCAACTGGGGAGCTGTTTTTT.

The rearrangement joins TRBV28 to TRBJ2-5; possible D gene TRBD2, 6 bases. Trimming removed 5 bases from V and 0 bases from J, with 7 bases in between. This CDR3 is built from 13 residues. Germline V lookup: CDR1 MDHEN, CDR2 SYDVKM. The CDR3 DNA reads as TGTGCCAGCAGTGGGGGGTACCAAGAGACCCAGTACTTC. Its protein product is CASSGGYQETQYF.

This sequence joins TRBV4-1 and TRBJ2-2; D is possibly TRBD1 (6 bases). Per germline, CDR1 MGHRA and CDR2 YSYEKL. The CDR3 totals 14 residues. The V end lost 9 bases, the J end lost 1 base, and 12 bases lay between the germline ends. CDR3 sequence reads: CASKLDRNTGELFF. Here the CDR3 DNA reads TGCGCCAGTAAATTGGACAGGAACACCGGGGAGCTGTTTTTT.

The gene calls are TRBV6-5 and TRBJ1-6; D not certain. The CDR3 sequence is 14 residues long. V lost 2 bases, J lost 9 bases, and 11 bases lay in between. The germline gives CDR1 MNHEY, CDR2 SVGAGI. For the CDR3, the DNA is TGTGCCAGCAGTTACCAAGGCGGGAGTTCACCCCTCCACTTT. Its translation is CASSYQGGSSPLHF.

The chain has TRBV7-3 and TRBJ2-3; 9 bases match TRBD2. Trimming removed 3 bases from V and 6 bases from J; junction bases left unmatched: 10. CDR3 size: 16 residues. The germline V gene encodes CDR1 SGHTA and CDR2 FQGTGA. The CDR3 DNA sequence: TGTGCCAGCAGCTTGACTAGCGGAGACCATGGGGATACGCAGTATTTT. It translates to CASSLTSGDHGDTQYF.